This TCR beta chain was found in a study of vaccination effects on CD4 cells after COVID-19. The repertoire was sequenced with immunoSEQ multiplex PCR; TCRdb's copy has only in-frame clones and lacks some. The data contain tens of thousands of clones, roughly three quarters of them singletons. Germline V gives CDR1 MDHEN, CDR2 SYDVKM. The CDR3 has 15 amino acids. J gave up 4 bases and V 6 bases, and 3 bases lay outside the gene matches. About this clone itself: Its specificity is unknown.

Broader study findings: Only a single clone (1 of 255 vaccine-induced clones in healthy vaccinees) cross-reacted with common cold coronaviruses. Missing from the study were early post-infection timepoints, and its convalescent patients were few.

Under the ViraFEST assay, PBMC were stimulated with viral peptide pools so that antigen-specific CD4+ T cells expanded. Sequencing was performed afterwards. Following an approximately eleven-day culture, CD4+ T cells were purified. Testing of the vaccine recipients showed negative nucleocapsid antibodies and no prior SARS-CoV-2 infection. The chain employs TRBV28 and TRBJ2-5, with 15 bases aligning to TRBD2. The TCR originated in a human donor who received a COVID-19 vaccine. Here the sequenced sample was CD4+ T cells from PBMCs cultured with HCoV-NL63 spike peptides, taken before COVID-19 vaccination. Here the CDR3 reads CASSRTSGGGETQYF. The CDR3 nucleotides are TGTGCCAGCAGCCGGACTAGCGGGGGGGGAGAGACCCAGTACTTC.